The 10 T cell receptor beta chains given below trace back to one sample, sequenced in a study of T cell responses to AZD1222 COVID-19 vaccine. Sequencing used immunoSEQ multiplex PCR; TCRdb keeps in-frame clones, though not all of them. The profile shows around 120,000 clones, just over 90% of them singletons. The sample here was peripheral blood, taken 28 days after the second AZD1222 dose. The receptors originated from an adult who received the AZD1222 COVID-19 vaccine.

This chain connects TRBV6-5 to TRBJ2-5, with D uncertain. Germline V gene data show CDR1 as MNHEY and CDR2 as SVGAGI. Deletions cut 5 bases from V and 1 base from J, with 14 bases between. The CDR3 is 15 amino acids. CDR3 DNA sequence: TGTGCCAGCAGTCCGGGCCCCCAGATCCAAGAGACCCAGTACTTC. Translated, it gives CASSPGPQIQETQYF.

The rearrangement uses TRBV10-1 and TRBJ1-1, with D unresolved. CDR3 size: 13 residues. Trimming took off 0 bases at V and 11 bases at J, with 13 bases between the two ends. Germline V gene lookup returns CDR1 WNHNN and CDR2 SYGVQD (reference sequence). The CDR3, as DNA: TGCGCCAGCAGTGAGTCCGGGGTTCTTAGGGCTTTCTTT. Translation gives CASSESGVLRAFF.

The J gene is TRBJ1-3, the V gene TRBV19; 7 bases line up with TRBD1. The CDR3 loop spans 17 amino acids. V trimming: 2 bases; J trimming: 2 bases; junction bases outside the gene matches: 9. CDR1 is LNHDA, CDR2 SQIVND, per germline (reference sequence). The CDR3 DNA sequence: TGTGCCAGTAGTATACTCAAGGGGGCCATTCCTGGAAACACCATATATTTT. It is translated as CASSILKGAIPGNTIYF.

CDR3 coding DNA: TGCGCCAGCAGCTTGGGACAGGGACTAGCGGGAATATACGAGCAGTACTTC. Its translation: CASSLGQGLAGIYEQYF. The chain recombines TRBV5-1 with TRBJ2-7; 13 positions match TRBD2. The V gene end was trimmed by 0 bases and the J gene end by 4 bases; junction bases not matched to a gene: 7. CDR1 is SGHRS, CDR2 YFSETQ, per germline. The CDR3 contains 17 residues.

The genes are TRBV4-1 and TRBJ1-1; D is undetermined. The CDR3 has 15 residues. Per the germline V gene, CDR1 is MGHRA and CDR2 is YSYEKL. The V and J ends lost 5 bases and 1 base respectively, with 14 bases between them. The CDR3 loop reads CASSSTDGTNTEAFF. CDR3 DNA: TGCGCCAGCAGCAGCACGGACGGCACGAACACTGAAGCTTTCTTT.

This sequence joins TRBV19 and TRBJ1-2, with 8 bases matching TRBD1. Germline loops: CDR1 LNHDA, CDR2 SQIVND (reference sequence). The CDR3 runs to 15 residues. The V gene end was trimmed by 3 bases and the J gene end by 5 bases; junction bases not matched to a gene: 8. The CDR3 DNA is TGTGCCAGTAGTATGTTGAGACAGGGGATATATGGCTACACCTTC. Its translation is CASSMLRQGIYGYTF. The full variable domain, its missing parts supplied by reference TRBV19 and TRBJ1-2, is DGGITQSPKYLFRKEGQNVTLSCEQNLNHDAMYWYRQDPGQGLRLIYYSQIVNDFQKGDIAEGYSVSREKKESFPLTVTSAQKNPTAFYLCASSMLRQGIYGYTFGSGTRLTVV.

V and J are TRBV28 and TRBJ2-3; 15 nucleotides line up with TRBD2. This CDR3 comprises 16 residues. CDR1 is MDHEN, CDR2 SYDVKM, per germline. Losses at the gene ends were 4 bases for V and 6 bases for J; bases not matched to a gene: 5. CDR3 bases: TGTGCCAGCAGTTCAGGGACTAGCGGGGGGTTTGATACGCAGTATTTT. Its protein product is CASSSGTSGGFDTQYF.

The V call is TRBV19, the J call TRBJ1-5, with D uncertain. V lost 6 bases and J 6 bases, leaving 18 bases between the germline ends. Germline V gene sequence: CDR1 LNHDA, CDR2 SQIVND (reference sequence). The length of the CDR3 is 15 residues. CDR3 loop: CASSGTKVRGQPQHF. In nucleotides, the CDR3 is TGTGCCAGTAGCGGCACCAAGGTTCGCGGTCAGCCCCAGCATTTT. Full variable domain (rest looked up from reference TRBV19 and TRBJ1-5): DGGITQSPKYLFRKEGQNVTLSCEQNLNHDAMYWYRQDPGQGLRLIYYSQIVNDFQKGDIAEGYSVSREKKESFPLTVTSAQKNPTAFYLCASSGTKVRGQPQHFGDGTRLSIL.

The chain couples TRBV28 to TRBJ1-2; 7 bases agree with TRBD1. Per germline, CDR1 MDHEN and CDR2 SYDVKM. CDR3 length equals 15 residues. Trimming at V came to 4 bases and at J to 2 bases, leaving 7 bases not matched to a gene. CDR3 sequence: CASSSPDRANYGYTF. CDR3 bases: TGTGCCAGCAGTTCCCCCGACAGGGCAAACTATGGCTACACCTTC.

The V and J genes are TRBV7-9 and TRBJ2-1; 10 nucleotides match TRBD2. CDR1 is SEHNR, CDR2 FQNEAQ, per germline (reference sequence). This CDR3 contains 15 residues. With V trimmed by 5 bases and J by 7 bases, 8 bases remained unmatched. CDR3 sequence reads: CASSLSGRAGNEQFF. The DNA for the CDR3 is TGTGCCAGCAGCCTGAGCGGGAGGGCTGGGAATGAGCAGTTCTTC.